Listed below are T cell receptor beta chains from one sample, sequenced in a study of B cell selection in AIRE deficiency. Some clones are missing from TCRdb's copy, which holds only in-frame ones; the method was immunoSEQ multiplex PCR. The sample contains about 25,000 clones, roughly 95% of which appear only once. Sequenced material: CD4+CD127+ conventional T cells sorted from PBMCs. These receptors were collected from a human donor in good health. CDR3s include the opening cysteine and the closing phenylalanine or tryptophan. Size tells how often a clone was seen (once, few, many) or the class of an expanded clone, and some rows leave it out.

abundance	j_gene	len	v_gene	CDR3aa
NA	TRBJ1-3	14	TRBV7-2	CASSSPDRRNTIYF
NA	TRBJ2-3	15	TRBV19	CASSIMDSISDTQYF
NA	TRBJ1-6	15	TRBV7-9	CASSEQGMKNSPLHF
once	TRBJ2-6	16	TRBV27	CASSQWSSAGANVLTF
NA	TRBJ1-4	15	TRBV15	CATSDYRGSNEKLFF
NA	TRBJ2-7	16	TRBV7-2	CASSLARTSTTYEQYF
NA	NA	12	TRBV18	CASSSEGYEQYF
NA	TRBJ2-4	16	TRBV11-1	CASSLADLLAKNIQYF
NA	TRBJ1-5	16	TRBV30	CAWNLRGSLSNQPQHF
NA	TRBJ1-1	11	TRBV6-5	CASSHGEGAFF
NA	TRBJ2-2	14	TRBV5-4	CASSFGTNTGELFF
NA	TRBJ1-1	14	TRBV11-1	CASSFGSANTEAFF
NA	TRBJ1-1	16	TRBV11-2	CASSLSFKTGGTEAFF
NA	TRBJ1-4	14	TRBV5-6	CASTTGATNEKLFF
NA	TRBJ1-1	13	TRBV7-7	CASSHTTNTEAFF
NA	TRBJ1-1	11	TRBV12-5	CASGLETEAFF
NA	TRBJ1-2	12	TRBV19	CASSDRDRGHTF
NA	TRBJ1-5	18	TRBV19	CASSPPGQDFYSNQPQHF
NA	TRBJ2-2	17	TRBV12-5	CASGGPSAGGRTGELFF
NA	TRBJ1-2	15	TRBV7-8	CASSLGTGGAYGYTF
NA	TRBJ2-5	13	TRBV7-3	CASSPKGHETQYF
NA	TRBJ1-1	11	TRBV20-1	CSARGGTEAFF
once	TRBJ1-3	13	TRBV6-1	CATAGSSGNTIYF
NA	TRBJ1-2	15	TRBV5-4	CASSPRVLLNYGYTF
NA	TRBJ1-4	14	TRBV7-3	CASSPPTDNEKLFF
NA	TRBJ2-2	11	TRBV10-3	CAISGTGELFF
NA	TRBJ2-7	14	TRBV7-8	CASIPIRGGGEQYF
NA	TRBJ1-5	12	TRBV6-6	CASSTRDQPQHF
NA	TRBJ2-3	16	TRBV19	CASSNPGNSGGDTQYF
NA	TRBJ2-1	15	TRBV6-5	CASSYGQGSYNEQFF
NA	TRBJ1-1	14	TRBV5-1	CASSPDSQNTEAFF
NA	TRBJ1-6	15	TRBV5-1	CASSAREVYNSPLHF
NA	TRBJ1-2	17	TRBV11-2	CASSLVRDRAVFYGYTF
NA	TRBJ2-3	16	TRBV11-3	CASSHGTSGSTDTQYF
NA	TRBJ2-3	16	TRBV19	CAISMGASETSDTQYF